These 30 T cell receptor beta chains were sequenced from one sample in a study of post-analysis software for immune sequencing data. These receptors lack a known antigen. Incorporated into the TCR beta cDNA libraries were unique molecular identifiers, which served to reduce PCR and sequencing biases. TCRdb recomputed calls from the PCR reads with MiXCR, one row per CDR3 protein. The sample holds a few hundred thousand distinct CDR3 sequences, about 40% seen once. Study-wide results and limits: Patients had higher frequencies than controls of a handful of TRBV segments, including TRBV5-6, TRBV5-1 and TRBV20-1.

The material sequenced was blood. Receptors were obtained from a girl aged 10-17 years with multiple sclerosis.

Turning to this clonotype: With a much larger clone just one base away, this may be a read error. The chain has TRBV6-2 or TRBV6-3 and TRBJ2-5, with 8 bases aligning to TRBD2. Germline CDR1 reads MNHEY; CDR2 reads SVGEGT. The CDR3 loop spans 12 amino acids. V dropped 5 bases and J dropped 7; count of bases not matched to a gene: 3. In DNA form, the CDR3 reads TGTGCCAGCAGTGGGGCGGGAGGGACCCAGTACTTC. It specifies CASSGAGGTQYF.

This clonotype was counted a few times. The rearrangement links TRBV7-9 to TRBJ2-2; D unclear. In germline, CDR1 is SEHNR, CDR2 FQNEAQ (reference sequence). The length of the CDR3 is 17 residues. V lost 6 bases to trimming and J lost 7 bases, with 24 bases between them. CDR3 in amino acids: CASRATLRTAKDGELFF. CDR3 in DNA: TGTGCCAGCAGGGCCACTCTCCGGACGGCTAAGGACGGGGAGCTGTTTTTT.

About this clonotype: This may be a read error: a much more frequent sequence differs by one nucleotide. The chain uses TRBV7-9 and TRBJ1-4; the match to TRBD1 covers 8 bases. The CDR3 runs to 14 residues. Germline V gene sequence: CDR1 SEHNR, CDR2 FQNEAQ (reference sequence). This CDR3 is CASSSDRASKKLFF. The CDR3 DNA is TGTGCTAGCAGCTCGGACAGGGCCTCTAAAAAACTGTTTTTT.

This clonotype has a handful of counts. Sequence at one end of the junction differs from germline and may be a read error. This chain connects TRBV4-1 to TRBJ1-5; maybe TRBD1 (5 bases). CDR1 is MGHRA and CDR2 is YSYEKL in the germline V gene. This CDR3 contains 16 residues. The CDR3 loop reads CASGQEIRERGQPQHF. In nucleotides, the CDR3 is TGCGCCAGCGGCCAGGAGATCAGGGAAAGAGGTCAGCCCCAGCATTTT.

As to this clonotype: Possible read error: a much larger clone is one base away. The chain uses TRBV9 and TRBJ2-5; 10 bases are shared with TRBD2. This CDR3 is 18 amino acids long. Germline V gives CDR1 SGDLS, CDR2 YYNGEE. J was trimmed by 0 bases and V by 0 bases; bases with no gene match: 8. The CDR3 here is CASSVGGLAVMYQETQYF. Here the CDR3 DNA reads TGTGCCAGCAGCGTAGGAGGACTAGCGGTTATGTACCAAGAGACCCAGTACTTC.

This clonotype was counted ten times or more. The V call is TRBV12-3 or TRBV12-4, the J call TRBJ2-2; D gene unclear. The CDR3 is 13 amino acids. Trimming took off 6 bases at V and 4 bases at J, with 9 bases between the two ends. CDR3 loop: CASSPSFTGELFF. In DNA, the CDR3 is TGTGCCAGCAGCCCTTCGTTCACCGGGGAGCTGTTTTTT.

The chain recombines TRBV12-3 or TRBV12-4 with TRBJ1-1; D unclear. Trimming shortened V by 5 bases and J by 6 bases, and 16 bases separated the two germline ends. The CDR3 spans 14 residues. The chain's CDR3 is CASSLEHRVAEAFF. CDR3 DNA sequence: TGTGCCAGCAGTCTGGAGCACCGAGTCGCTGAAGCTTTCTTT.

This chain's CDR3 is CASRPGQGAYTDTQYF. The CDR3 coding sequence is TGTGCCAGTAGGCCCGGACAGGGGGCCTACACAGATACGCAGTATTTT. The chain is built from TRBV19 and TRBJ2-3, with 11 positions matching TRBD1. The CDR3 runs to 16 residues. The trim removed 6 bases at V and 2 bases at J, leaving 7 bases unmatched. Germline V gene data show CDR1 as LNHDA and CDR2 as SQIVND (reference sequence).

V usage is TRBV12-3 or TRBV12-4 and J usage is TRBJ1-3; D might be TRBD1 (6 bases). The CDR3 totals 15 residues. V was shortened by 6 bases and J by 0 bases, with 12 bases between the two germline ends. CDR3 in DNA: TGTGCCAGCAGCAACAAGGGGGGCTCTGGAAACACCATATATTTT. Amino acids: CASSNKGGSGNTIYF.

This clonotype was recorded many times. The gene calls are TRBV29-1 and TRBJ2-7; D uncertain. V lost 5 bases and J 5 bases, leaving 16 bases between the germline ends. Germline assignment: CDR1 SQVTM and CDR2 ANQGSEA. The CDR3 loop spans 13 amino acids. The CDR3 loop reads CSVTGWEVNEQYF. In DNA, the CDR3 is TGCAGCGTTACGGGCTGGGAAGTCAACGAGCAGTACTTC.

The V gene is TRBV5-1, the J gene TRBJ2-7; TRBD2 aligns across 15 bases. Germline CDR1 reads SGHRS; CDR2 reads YFSETQ. V dropped 4 bases and J dropped 0; count of bases not matched to a gene: 2. The CDR3 loop spans 16 amino acids. The DNA of the CDR3 is TGCGCCAGCAGCCCGGGACTAGCGGGAGGCTCCTACGAGCAGTACTTC. It specifies CASSPGLAGGSYEQYF. The variable domain in full, completed from reference TRBV5-1 and TRBJ2-7, reads KAGVTQTPRYLIKTRGQQVTLSCSPISGHRSVSWYQQTPGQGLQFLFEYFSETQRNKGNFPGRFSGRQFSNSRSEMNVSTLELGDSALYLCASSPGLAGGSYEQYFGPGTRLTVT.

As for this clonotype: Being one base from a much bigger clone, this may be a read error. The chain recombines TRBV20-1 with TRBJ1-5; D not resolved. V was trimmed by 5 bases and J by 4 bases, leaving 9 bases between them. The CDR3 contains 12 residues. Germline CDR1 reads DFQATT; CDR2 reads SNEGSKA (reference sequence). The CDR3 DNA is TGCAGTGCTGGCACACGGAATCAGCCCCAGCATTTT. Residues: CSAGTRNQPQHF.

This clonotype was detected many times. The V call is TRBV11-2, the J call TRBJ1-5; D call uncertain. The CDR3 length is 13 residues. Germline V gene lookup returns CDR1 SGHAT and CDR2 FQNNGV. The germline V and J ends were trimmed by 3 bases and 5 bases, with 8 bases remaining between them. The CDR3 DNA is TGTGCCAGCAGCTTGGAGGGTTATCAGCCCCAGCATTTT. This sequence encodes CASSLEGYQPQHF.

The chain uses TRBV7-3 and TRBJ1-1; D may be TRBD1 (6 bases). The germline CDR1 and CDR2 sequences are SGHTA and FQGTGA. V gave up 5 bases and J gave up 1 base, with 17 bases separating them. CDR3 length: 16 amino acids. The CDR3 nucleotides read TGTGCCAGCAGCCTTAAAGGCCAGGGGAGGAACACTGAAGCTTTCTTT. It specifies CASSLKGQGRNTEAFF.

This clonotype appeared many times. CDR3 sequence: CATSRPLETQYF. The CDR3 bases are TGTGCCACCAGCAGACCGTTAGAGACCCAGTACTTC. The chain uses TRBV15 and TRBJ2-5, with D unresolved. In germline, CDR1 is LNHNV, CDR2 YYDKDF (reference sequence). The CDR3 sequence is 12 residues long. V shed 2 bases and J shed 4 bases, with 5 bases lying between them.

This chain joins TRBV19 and TRBJ1-1; tentatively, D is TRBD1 (5 bases). This CDR3 region has 14 residues. Looked up from germline, CDR1 is LNHDA and CDR2 is SQIVND (reference sequence). V was cut by 3 bases and J by 4 bases, with 12 bases left in between. CDR3 nucleotide sequence: TGTGCCAGTAGTATTCCGCCGGACACCACTGAAGCTTTCTTT. This encodes CASSIPPDTTEAFF.

This clonotype was found many times. The chain uses TRBV7-3 and TRBJ2-5; D may be TRBD1 or TRBD2 (6 bases each). This CDR3 spans 15 amino acids. Germline V lookup: CDR1 SGHTA, CDR2 FQGTGA. Trimming left V 0 bases short and J 5 bases short, with 13 bases between. The CDR3 DNA reads TGTGCCAGCAGCTTAACGAACACGGGGGCCGAGACCCAGTACTTC. Protein sequence: CASSLTNTGAETQYF.

This clonotype was observed a few times. It may be a read error: a sequence one base away is much more abundant. The chain is built from TRBV7-2 and TRBJ2-7; possible D gene TRBD2, 5 bases. Trimming stripped 0 bases from V and 7 bases from J, with 16 bases between. Germline loops: CDR1 SGHTA, CDR2 FQGNSA. The CDR3 sequence is 15 residues long. The CDR3 region has the DNA TGTGCCAGCAGCTTAGCTAGGCTAGCCAGCAATGAGCAGTACTTC. It yields the protein CASSLARLASNEQYF. Supplemented by reference TRBV7-2 and TRBJ2-7, the full variable domain reads GAGVSQSPSNKVTEKGKDVELRCDPISGHTALYWYRQSLGQGLEFLIYFQGNSAPDKSGLPSDRFSAERTGGSVSTLTIQRTQQEDSAVYLCASSLARLASNEQYFGPGTRLTVT.

This clonotype was counted many times. The genes are TRBV7-8 and TRBJ2-1; 14 bases match TRBD2. J was trimmed by 0 bases and V by 4 bases; bases with no gene match: 8. This CDR3 region has 19 residues. CDR1 is SGHVS, CDR2 FQNEAQ, per germline. As DNA, the CDR3 is TGTGCCAGCAGCTGGGGACTAGCGGGAGCACCGAGCTCCTACAATGAGCAGTTCTTC. This translates into CASSWGLAGAPSSYNEQFF.

V and J are TRBV20-1 and TRBJ1-2; 8 nucleotides agree with TRBD1. The CDR3 spans 14 residues. Germline V gene sequence: CDR1 DFQATT, CDR2 SNEGSKA (reference sequence). The V gene end was trimmed by 8 bases and the J gene end by 8 bases; junction bases not matched to a gene: 16. CDR3 amino acids: CSTSGARGPRGYTF. CDR3 nucleotides: TGCAGTACGAGCGGGGCCAGGGGGCCAAGGGGCTACACCTTC.

This clonotype was counted a few times. J is TRBJ2-2 and V is TRBV5-5, with a possible D match to TRBD1 (6 bases). The CDR3 loop spans 14 amino acids. CDR1 SGHKS and CDR2 YYEKEE come from the germline V gene (reference sequence). Between the trimmed V and J ends, which lost 1 base and 5 bases, there was a span of 9 bases. The CDR3 coding sequence is TGTGCCAGCAGCTTGTCTCAGGGGACCGGGGAGCTGTTTTTT. Protein sequence: CASSLSQGTGELFF.

About this clonotype itself: A much larger clone lies a single base off, so this may be a read error. The CDR3 is CASSAAYSEQFF. CDR3 bases: TGTGCCAGCAGTGCCGCCTACAGTGAGCAGTTCTTC. J is TRBJ2-1 and V is TRBV28, with D unresolved. Germline CDR1 is MDHEN and CDR2 is SYDVKM. The CDR3 contains 12 residues.

This chain connects TRBV27 to TRBJ1-1; unclear D gene. The CDR3 runs 14 residues. Germline V gives CDR1 MNHEY, CDR2 SMNVEV (reference sequence). Trimming stripped 9 bases from V and 8 bases from J, with 22 bases between. CDR3 sequence: CASSPRGQLREAFF. The CDR3 DNA is TGTGCCAGTAGTCCCCGAGGTCAGCTCCGAGAAGCTTTCTTT.

This clonotype was counted many times. The chain employs TRBV12-3 or TRBV12-4 and TRBJ2-1, with 12 bases fitting TRBD2. V lost 5 bases to trimming and J lost 3 bases; unmatched junction nucleotides: 2. The CDR3 is 15 amino acids. This CDR3 reads CASSRLAGDYNEQFF. The CDR3 nucleotides are TGTGCCAGCAGTCGACTAGCGGGGGACTACAATGAGCAGTTCTTC.

Turning to this clonotype: With a much larger clone just one base away, this may be a read error. The chain recombines TRBV15 with TRBJ1-5, with TRBD1 as a possible D gene (6 bases). The length of the CDR3 is 14 residues. The V gene's germline CDR1 is LNHNV and CDR2 YYDKDF (reference sequence). CDR3 region: CATSRGYREQPRHF. CDR3 sequence (DNA): TGTGCCACCAGCAGAGGATACAGGGAACAGCCCCGGCATTTT.

Notes on this clonotype: A much more abundant neighbour one base away suggests this may be a read error. The rearrangement links TRBV5-1 to TRBJ1-2, with 7 bases matching TRBD1. The CDR3 contains 12 residues. CDR1 is SGHRS and CDR2 is YFSETQ in the germline V gene. The J segment lost 4 bases and the V segment lost 10 bases, leaving 7 bases of the junction unmatched. For the CDR3, the DNA is TGCGCCGGCTCGACAGGGACCTATGGCTACACCTTC. It specifies CAGSTGTYGYTF.

This clonotype was observed a few times. The gene calls are TRBV30 and TRBJ1-2; D gene unclear. Trimming took off 3 bases at V and 4 bases at J, with 15 bases between the two ends. Germline V gene sequence: CDR1 GTSNPN, CDR2 SVGIG (reference sequence). The CDR3 contains 14 residues. The chain's CDR3 is CAWRSPSGPYGYTF. The CDR3 nucleotides read TGTGCCTGGAGATCCCCCTCCGGCCCCTATGGCTACACCTTC.

This clonotype was counted ten times or more. V gene TRBV24-1 combines with J gene TRBJ1-1; possibly TRBD1 for D (5 bases). V dropped 2 bases and J dropped 8 bases, with 11 bases sitting between them. This CDR3 contains 13 residues. Germline values: CDR1 KGHDR, CDR2 SFDVKD. CDR3 coding DNA: TGTGCCACCAGTGATTCCGGGACCCTCGAAGCTTTCTTT. It translates to CATSDSGTLEAFF.

This clonotype was detected a few times. A much larger clone lies a single base off, so this may be a read error. The rearrangement links TRBV28 to TRBJ2-3; D might be TRBD2 (5 bases). This CDR3 has 15 amino acids. CDR1 and CDR2 from the germline V gene are MDHEN and SYDVKM. Here the CDR3 DNA reads TGTGCCAGCCGTGGGAGTTCCTCTAGCACAGATAGGCAGTATTTT. This gives the protein CASRGSSSSTDRQYF.

The rearrangement joins TRBV5-1 to TRBJ1-6; TRBD1 agrees at 8 bases. Germline V lookup: CDR1 SGHRS, CDR2 YFSETQ. The CDR3 sequence is 15 residues long. V was clipped by 1 base and J by 9 bases; unmatched bases: 6. CDR3: CASSLSQGAGSPLHF. CDR3 coding DNA: TGCGCCAGCAGCTTGTCGCAGGGGGCAGGTTCACCCCTCCACTTT.